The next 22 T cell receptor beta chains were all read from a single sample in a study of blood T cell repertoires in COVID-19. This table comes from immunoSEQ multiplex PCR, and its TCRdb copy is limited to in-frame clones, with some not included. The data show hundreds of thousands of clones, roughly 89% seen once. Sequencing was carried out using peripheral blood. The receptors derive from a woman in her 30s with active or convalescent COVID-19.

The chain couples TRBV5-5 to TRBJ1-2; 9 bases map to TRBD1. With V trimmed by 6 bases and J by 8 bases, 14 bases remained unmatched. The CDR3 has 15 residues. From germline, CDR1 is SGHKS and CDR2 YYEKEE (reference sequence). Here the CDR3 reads CASILHTGGLRGYTF. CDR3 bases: TGTGCCAGCATCCTTCATACAGGGGGCCTTCGGGGCTACACCTTC.

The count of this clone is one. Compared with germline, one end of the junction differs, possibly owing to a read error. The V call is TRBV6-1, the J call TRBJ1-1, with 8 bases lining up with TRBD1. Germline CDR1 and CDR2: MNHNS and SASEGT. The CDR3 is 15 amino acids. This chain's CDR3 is CASSETWTGNIEAFF. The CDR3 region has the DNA TGTGCCAGCAGTGAGACCTGGACAGGGAACATTGAAGCTTTCTTT.

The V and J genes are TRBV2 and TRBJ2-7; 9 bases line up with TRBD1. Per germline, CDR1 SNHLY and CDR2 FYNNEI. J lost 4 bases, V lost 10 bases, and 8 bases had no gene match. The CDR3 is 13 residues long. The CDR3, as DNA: TGTGCCAAACGGACCGGGACAGGGTACGAGCAGTACTTC. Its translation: CAKRTGTGYEQYF.

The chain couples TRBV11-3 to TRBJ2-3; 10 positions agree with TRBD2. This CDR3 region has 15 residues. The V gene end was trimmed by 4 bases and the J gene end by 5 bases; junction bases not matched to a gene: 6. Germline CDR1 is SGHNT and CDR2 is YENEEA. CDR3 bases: TGTGCCAGCAGCTCCGGGACTAGCGCTGGAGATACGCAGTATTTT. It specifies CASSSGTSAGDTQYF.

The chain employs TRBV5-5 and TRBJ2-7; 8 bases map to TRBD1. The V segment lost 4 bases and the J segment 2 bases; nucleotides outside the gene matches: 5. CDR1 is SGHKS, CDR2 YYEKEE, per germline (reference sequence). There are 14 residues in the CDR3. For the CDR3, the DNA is TGTGCCAGCAGCCCCGGGACAGGCCCCTACGAGCAGTACTTC. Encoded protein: CASSPGTGPYEQYF.

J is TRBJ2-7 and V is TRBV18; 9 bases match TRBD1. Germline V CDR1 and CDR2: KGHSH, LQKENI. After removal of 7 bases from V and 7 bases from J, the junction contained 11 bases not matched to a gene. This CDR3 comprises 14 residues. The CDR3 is CASFAGTGLGEQYF. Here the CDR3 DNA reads TGTGCCAGCTTTGCCGGGACAGGGTTGGGAGAGCAGTACTTC.

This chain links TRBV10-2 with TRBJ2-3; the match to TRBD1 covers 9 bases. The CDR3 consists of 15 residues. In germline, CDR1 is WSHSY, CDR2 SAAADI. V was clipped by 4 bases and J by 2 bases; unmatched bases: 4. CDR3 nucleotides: TGCGCCAGCAGTGGGACAGGGGCAACCACAGATACGCAGTATTTT. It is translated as CASSGTGATTDTQYF.

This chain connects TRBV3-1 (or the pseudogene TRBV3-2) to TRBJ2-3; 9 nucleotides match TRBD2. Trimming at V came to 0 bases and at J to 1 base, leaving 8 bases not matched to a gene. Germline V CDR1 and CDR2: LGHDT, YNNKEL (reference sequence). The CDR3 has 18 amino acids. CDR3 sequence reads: CASSQDRISGSGTDTQYF. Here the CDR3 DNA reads TGTGCCAGCAGCCAAGATCGGATTAGCGGGAGTGGCACAGATACGCAGTATTTT.

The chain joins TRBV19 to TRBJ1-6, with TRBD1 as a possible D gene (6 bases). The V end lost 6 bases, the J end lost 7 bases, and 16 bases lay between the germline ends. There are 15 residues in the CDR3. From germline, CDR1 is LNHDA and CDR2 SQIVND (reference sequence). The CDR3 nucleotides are TGTGCCAGTAGACCAGCCGGGGACACGAATTCACCCCTCCACTTT. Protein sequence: CASRPAGDTNSPLHF.

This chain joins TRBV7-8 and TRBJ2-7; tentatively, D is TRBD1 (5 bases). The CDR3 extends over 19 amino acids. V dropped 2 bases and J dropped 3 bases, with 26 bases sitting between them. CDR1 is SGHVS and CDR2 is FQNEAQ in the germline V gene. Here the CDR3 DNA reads TGTGCCAGCAGCTTAAGGAAAAAGGGGCCCCCCTCTTCTGGCTACGAGCAGTACTTC. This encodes CASSLRKKGPPSSGYEQYF.

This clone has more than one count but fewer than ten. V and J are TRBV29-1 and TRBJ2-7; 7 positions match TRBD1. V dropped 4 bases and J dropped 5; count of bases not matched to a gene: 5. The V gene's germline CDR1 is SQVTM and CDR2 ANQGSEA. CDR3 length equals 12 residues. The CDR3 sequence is CSVGQGIDEQYF. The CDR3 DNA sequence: TGCAGCGTTGGACAGGGTATAGACGAGCAGTACTTC.

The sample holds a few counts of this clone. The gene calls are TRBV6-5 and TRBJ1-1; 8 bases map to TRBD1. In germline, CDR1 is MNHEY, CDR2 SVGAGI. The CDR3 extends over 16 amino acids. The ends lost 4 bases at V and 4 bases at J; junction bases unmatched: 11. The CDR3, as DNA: TGTGCCAGCAGTTGGGTCCGTACAGGGGGAGGCACTGAAGCTTTCTTT. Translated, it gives CASSWVRTGGGTEAFF.

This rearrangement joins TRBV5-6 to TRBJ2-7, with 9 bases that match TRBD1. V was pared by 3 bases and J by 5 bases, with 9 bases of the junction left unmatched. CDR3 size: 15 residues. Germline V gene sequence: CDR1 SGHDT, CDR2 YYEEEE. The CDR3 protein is CASSSPGQGVDEQYF. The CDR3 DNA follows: TGTGCCAGCAGCTCCCCGGGACAGGGTGTCGACGAGCAGTACTTC. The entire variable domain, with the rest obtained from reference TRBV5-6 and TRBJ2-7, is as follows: DAGVTQSPTHLIKTRGQQVTLRCSPKSGHDTVSWYQQALGQGPQFIFQYYEEEERQRGNFPDRFSGHQFPNYSSELNVNALLLGDSALYLCASSSPGQGVDEQYFGPGTRLTVT.

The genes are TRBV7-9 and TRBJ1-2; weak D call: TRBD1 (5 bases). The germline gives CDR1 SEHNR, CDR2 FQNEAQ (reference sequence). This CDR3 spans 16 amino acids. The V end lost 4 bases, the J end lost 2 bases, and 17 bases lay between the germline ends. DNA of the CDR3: TGTGCCAGCAGCTCCCGGGAGGGGAGCTTCAACTATGGCTACACCTTC. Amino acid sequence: CASSSREGSFNYGYTF.

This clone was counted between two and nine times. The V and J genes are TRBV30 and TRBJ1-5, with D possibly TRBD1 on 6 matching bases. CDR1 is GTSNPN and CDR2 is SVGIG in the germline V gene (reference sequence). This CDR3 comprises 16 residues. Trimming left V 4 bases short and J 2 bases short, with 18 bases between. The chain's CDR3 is CAWTKHLRQGNQPQHF. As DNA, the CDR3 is TGTGCCTGGACCAAACACTTGCGACAGGGCAATCAGCCCCAGCATTTT.

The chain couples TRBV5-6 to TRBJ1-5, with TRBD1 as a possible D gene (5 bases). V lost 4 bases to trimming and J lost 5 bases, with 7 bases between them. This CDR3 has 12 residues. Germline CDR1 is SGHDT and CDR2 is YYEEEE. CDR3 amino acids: CASSRRDQPQHF. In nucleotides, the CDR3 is TGTGCCAGCAGCCGCAGGGATCAGCCCCAGCATTTT.

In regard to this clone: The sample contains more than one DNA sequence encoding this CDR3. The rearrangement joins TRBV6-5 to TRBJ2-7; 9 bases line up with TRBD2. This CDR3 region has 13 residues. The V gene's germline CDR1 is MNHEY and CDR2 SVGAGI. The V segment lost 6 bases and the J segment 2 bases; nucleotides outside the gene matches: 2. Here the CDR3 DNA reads TGTGCCAGCAGGACTAGCGGCGCCTACGAGCAGTACTTC. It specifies CASRTSGAYEQYF.

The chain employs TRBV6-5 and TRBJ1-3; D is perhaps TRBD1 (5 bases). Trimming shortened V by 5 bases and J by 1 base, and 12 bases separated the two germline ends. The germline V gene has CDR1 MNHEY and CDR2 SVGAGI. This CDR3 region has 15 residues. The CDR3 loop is CASSRGGGSGNTIYF. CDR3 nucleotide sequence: TGTGCCAGCAGTCGGGGCGGGGGTTCTGGAAACACCATATATTTT.

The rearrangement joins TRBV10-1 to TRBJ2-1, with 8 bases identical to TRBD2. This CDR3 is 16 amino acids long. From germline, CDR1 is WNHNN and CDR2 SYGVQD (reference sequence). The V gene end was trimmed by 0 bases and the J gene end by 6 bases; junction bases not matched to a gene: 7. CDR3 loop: CASSESGGATVNEQFF. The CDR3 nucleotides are TGCGCCAGCAGTGAGTCCGGGGGGGCCACAGTCAATGAGCAGTTCTTC.

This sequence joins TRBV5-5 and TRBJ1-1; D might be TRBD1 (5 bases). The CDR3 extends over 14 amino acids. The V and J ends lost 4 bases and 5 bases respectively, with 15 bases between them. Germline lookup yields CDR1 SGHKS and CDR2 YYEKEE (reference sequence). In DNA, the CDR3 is TGTGCCAGCAGCGATCGACAGTCGGGTACTGAAGCTTTCTTT. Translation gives CASSDRQSGTEAFF.

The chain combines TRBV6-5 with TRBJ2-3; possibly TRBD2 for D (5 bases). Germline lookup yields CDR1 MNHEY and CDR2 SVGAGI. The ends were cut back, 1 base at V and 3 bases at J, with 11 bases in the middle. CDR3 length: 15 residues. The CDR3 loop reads CASSYFRGGTDTQYF. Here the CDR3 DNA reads TGTGCCAGCAGTTACTTCCGGGGTGGGACAGATACGCAGTATTTT.

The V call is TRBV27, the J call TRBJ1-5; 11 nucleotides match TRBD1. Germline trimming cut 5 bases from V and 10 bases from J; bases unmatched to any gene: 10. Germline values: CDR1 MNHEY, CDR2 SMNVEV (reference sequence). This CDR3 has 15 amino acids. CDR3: CASSPGTGGEEPQHF. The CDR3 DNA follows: TGTGCCAGCAGTCCCGGGACAGGGGGTGAGGAACCCCAGCATTTT.